The 31 T cell receptor beta chains below come from one sample, sequenced in a study of blood T cells in healthy people across ages. A second roughly 6 to 12 cycle PCR used barcoded and J-beta primers. Each CDR3 protein gets one entry after TCRdb re-called the 5' RACE reads with MiXCR. The table shows 600,000 to 1,000,000 distinct CDR3 sequences, with 58% occurring only once. Sequenced sample: blood. The receptors derive from a man aged 25-45 years in good health.

The chain's CDR3 is CAWSDVVDRPQHF. DNA for the CDR3: TGTGCCTGGAGTGATGTTGTCGATCGGCCCCAGCATTTT. The chain is built from TRBV30 and TRBJ1-5; D gene unclear. Germline-derived CDR1 and CDR2 are GTSNPN and SVGIG (reference sequence). The CDR3 is made up of 13 amino acids. Trimming took off 1 base at V and 9 bases at J, with 13 bases between the two ends.

The chain links TRBV20-1 to TRBJ2-7, with 10 bases lining up with TRBD1. CDR3 length: 13 residues. In germline, CDR1 is DFQATT, CDR2 SNEGSKA (reference sequence). Germline trimming cut 5 bases from V and 5 bases from J; bases unmatched to any gene: 6. The CDR3 sequence: CSAGTGERNEQYF. The CDR3 DNA follows: TGCAGTGCTGGGACAGGGGAGCGCAACGAGCAGTACTTC.

The gene calls are TRBV6-5 and TRBJ1-2; 7 positions agree with TRBD1. The CDR3 runs 14 residues. CDR1 and CDR2 (germline): MNHEY, SVGAGI. The V gene end was trimmed by 8 bases and the J gene end by 7 bases; junction bases not matched to a gene: 13. The CDR3 region is CASGDRDGFGGYTF. CDR3 bases: TGTGCCAGCGGCGACAGGGACGGTTTCGGTGGCTACACCTTC.

The chain links TRBV6-5 to TRBJ2-3, with D possibly being TRBD2 (5 bases). Germline V CDR1 and CDR2: MNHEY, SVGAGI. The CDR3 runs to 15 residues. The V end lost 10 bases, the J end lost 1 base, and 18 bases lay between the germline ends. The CDR3 protein is CATLRSHSGTDTQYF. CDR3 nucleotides: TGTGCCACCCTCCGGAGTCATAGCGGCACAGATACGCAGTATTTT.

This chain links TRBV7-9 with TRBJ2-5, with TRBD2 matching 14 bases. Per germline, CDR1 SEHNR and CDR2 FQNEAQ (reference sequence). Trimming removed 0 bases from V and 5 bases from J; junction bases left unmatched: 8. This CDR3 is built from 18 residues. CDR3 DNA sequence: TGTGCCAGCAGCTTAGCGATGGGACTAGCGGGAGTACGGGAGACCCAGTACTTC. Protein product: CASSLAMGLAGVRETQYF.

CDR3: CASRGSSGYGYNEQFF. In nucleotides, the CDR3 is TGTGCCAGCCGGGGGTCTTCGGGATACGGATACAATGAGCAGTTCTTC. V and J are TRBV5-6 and TRBJ2-1, with D perhaps TRBD2 (6 bases). The CDR3 contains 16 residues. Trimming took 7 bases from V and 4 from J, leaving 21 bases between them. The germline gives CDR1 SGHDT, CDR2 YYEEEE.

The chain is built from TRBV6-5 and TRBJ1-2; weak D call: TRBD1 (5 bases). This CDR3 contains 15 residues. The V gene's germline CDR1 is MNHEY and CDR2 SVGAGI. V shed 2 bases and J shed 4 bases, with 14 bases lying between them. The CDR3 loop is CASSYGAGLVYGYTF. Here the CDR3 DNA reads TGTGCCAGCAGTTACGGTGCGGGGCTTGTCTATGGCTACACCTTC.

Written as DNA, the CDR3 is TGTGCCAGCAGCCAAGTAATGGCTTCGGGGTCACCCCTCCACTTT. Translation gives CASSQVMASGSPLHF. The chain joins TRBV14 to TRBJ1-6; D is uncertain. This CDR3 has 15 residues. The germline V gene encodes CDR1 SGHDN and CDR2 FVKESK. Trimming left V 1 base short and J 10 bases short, with 14 bases between.

The chain uses TRBV20-1 and TRBJ2-4; 7 positions agree with TRBD1. The CDR3 extends over 14 amino acids. V dropped 1 base and J dropped 1; count of bases not matched to a gene: 1. The germline gives CDR1 DFQATT, CDR2 SNEGSKA (reference sequence). The CDR3 DNA reads as TGCAGTGCTAGAGTGACAGGGGCCAAAAACATTCAGTACTTC. This translates into CSARVTGAKNIQYF.

V and J are TRBV12-3 or TRBV12-4 and TRBJ1-6, with a weak D call TRBD1 (5 bases). V was shortened by 4 bases and J by 10 bases, with 11 bases between the two germline ends. The CDR3 is 13 residues long. CDR3 protein: CASSSRVGSPLHF. The CDR3 region has the DNA TGTGCCAGCAGTTCCAGGGTTGGCTCACCCCTCCACTTT.

The V call is TRBV20-1, the J call TRBJ2-3; 11 bases line up with TRBD2. J was trimmed by 4 bases and V by 5 bases; bases with no gene match: 8. The germline V gene encodes CDR1 DFQATT and CDR2 SNEGSKA (reference sequence). The CDR3 contains 15 residues. The DNA of the CDR3 is TGCAGTGCTGACTTACTAGCGGGGGCGGCAGATACGCAGTATTTT. Translation gives CSADLLAGAADTQYF.

This chain links TRBV3-1 with TRBJ2-3, with D possibly matching TRBD1 (6 bases). V lost 4 bases and J lost 0, with 14 bases in between. Germline V gene data show CDR1 as LGHDT and CDR2 as YNNKEL (reference sequence). The CDR3 sequence is 16 residues long. The CDR3 nucleotides read TGTGCCAGCAGCCTACGTGGGGGCCCAAGCACAGATACGCAGTATTTT. This translates into CASSLRGGPSTDTQYF.

In regard to this clonotype: A much larger clone lies a single base off, so this may be a read error. V usage is TRBV4-2 and J usage is TRBJ1-2, with TRBD1 identical over 8 bases. The CDR3 loop spans 14 amino acids. Germline V gene lookup returns CDR1 LGHNA and CDR2 YNFKEQ. For the CDR3, the DNA is TGTGCCGGCAGCCAAGATGAGGACAGGGTCGGCTACACCTTC. Amino acid sequence: CAGSQDEDRVGYTF.

This clonotype occurred a few times. The chain has TRBV11-2 and TRBJ2-6; 7 nucleotides align to TRBD1. This CDR3 comprises 18 residues. The germline V gene has CDR1 SGHAT and CDR2 FQNNGV. V lost 7 bases, J lost 0 bases, and 12 bases stayed unmatched. The CDR3 reads CASKSTGVDDSGANVLTF. CDR3 coding DNA: TGTGCCAGCAAGTCTACAGGGGTCGATGACTCTGGGGCCAACGTCCTGACTTTC.

This CDR3 is CASTPGLNTGELFF. The CDR3 DNA follows: TGCGCCAGCACGCCAGGGTTGAACACCGGGGAGCTGTTTTTT. V and J are TRBV5-1 and TRBJ2-2; maybe TRBD1 (5 bases). Deletions cut 6 bases from V and 1 base from J, with 10 bases between. The CDR3 covers 14 residues. Per germline, CDR1 SGHRS and CDR2 YFSETQ. The full variable domain, its missing parts supplied by reference TRBV5-1 and TRBJ2-2, is KAGVTQTPRYLIKTRGQQVTLSCSPISGHRSVSWYQQTPGQGLQFLFEYFSETQRNKGNFPGRFSGRQFSNSRSEMNVSTLELGDSALYLCASTPGLNTGELFFGEGSRLTVL.

The J gene is TRBJ2-5, the V gene TRBV5-1, with 7 bases lining up with TRBD1. The germline V gene has CDR1 SGHRS and CDR2 YFSETQ. J gave up 1 base and V 5 bases, and 11 bases lay outside the gene matches. This CDR3 comprises 16 residues. CDR3 protein: CASSPAGTATQETQYF. CDR3 DNA: TGCGCCAGCAGTCCAGCCGGGACAGCCACCCAAGAGACCCAGTACTTC.

This chain uses TRBV4-2 with TRBJ2-7; 10 bases align to TRBD2. Losses at the gene ends were 1 base for V and 4 bases for J; bases not matched to a gene: 4. The CDR3 loop spans 15 amino acids. Germline assignment: CDR1 LGHNA and CDR2 YNFKEQ. The CDR3 protein is CASSQALAGQYEQYF. In nucleotides, the CDR3 is TGTGCCAGCAGCCAAGCACTAGCGGGACAATACGAGCAGTACTTC.

This clonotype has only a few counts. V usage is TRBV11-2 and J usage is TRBJ1-6; no reliable D call. Trimming removed 7 bases from V and 1 base from J, with 2 bases in between. This CDR3 comprises 12 residues. Germline V gene data show CDR1 as SGHAT and CDR2 as FQNNGV. In DNA, the CDR3 is TGTGCCAGCAAGTCCTATAATTCACCCCTCCACTTT. Encoded protein: CASKSYNSPLHF.

The chain carries TRBV2 and TRBJ2-5; D is unresolved. Germline V gene data show CDR1 as SNHLY and CDR2 as FYNNEI. V lost 8 bases to trimming and J lost 2 bases, with 18 bases between them. The CDR3 runs to 15 residues. The CDR3 sequence is CASRPFITLQETQYF. CDR3 coding DNA: TGTGCCAGCCGGCCCTTCATTACCTTACAAGAGACCCAGTACTTC.

This clonotype was seen only a few times. The V and J genes are TRBV15 and TRBJ1-2; D unresolved. Germline V gene sequence: CDR1 LNHNV, CDR2 YYDKDF (reference sequence). CDR3 length: 16 amino acids. Trimming removed 0 bases at V and 3 bases at J, with 14 bases between. The chain's CDR3 is CATSRDLRELHYGYTF. CDR3 bases: TGTGCCACCAGCAGAGATCTAAGAGAGTTACACTATGGCTACACCTTC. The full variable domain, in which reference TRBV15 and TRBJ1-2 provide the parts outside the CDR3, is DAMVIQNPRYQVTQFGKPVTLSCSQTLNHNVMYWYQQKSSQAPKLLFHYYDKDFNNEADTPDNFQSRRPNTSFCFLDIRSPGLGDTAMYLCATSRDLRELHYGYTFGSGTRLTVV.

This clonotype was picked up a small number of times. This chain uses TRBV18 with TRBJ2-3, with D tentatively TRBD2 (6 bases). Germline V gene data show CDR1 as KGHSH and CDR2 as LQKENI. This CDR3 is built from 16 residues. Trimming shortened V by 3 bases and J by 3 bases, and 16 bases separated the two germline ends. CDR3 sequence reads: CASSPTGGGFTDTQYF. The CDR3 bases are TGTGCCAGCTCACCTACCGGGGGAGGTTTTACAGATACGCAGTATTTT.

DNA of the CDR3: TGTGCCAGCAGCTTAGTCGGGACGACCGCGCAGTATTTT. It specifies CASSLVGTTAQYF. The V call is TRBV7-3, the J call TRBJ2-3; TRBD1 or TRBD2 may be the D gene (5 bases each). The germline V gene has CDR1 SGHTA and CDR2 FQGTGA. The CDR3 spans 13 residues. Trimming cost V 2 bases and J 10 bases, with 13 bases left between them. Combining the CDR3 with reference TRBV7-3 and TRBJ2-3 gives the whole variable domain GAGVSQTPSNKVTEKGKYVELRCDPISGHTALYWYRQSLGQGPEFLIYFQGTGAADDSGLPNDRFFAVRPEGSVSTLKIQRTERGDSAVYLCASSLVGTTAQYFGPGTRLTVL.

V and J are TRBV29-1 and TRBJ2-3, with D unresolved. The ends were cut back, 4 bases at V and 5 bases at J, with 4 bases in the middle. The germline CDR1 and CDR2 sequences are SQVTM and ANQGSEA. This CDR3 spans 10 amino acids. The CDR3 nucleotides are TGCAGCGTTGGAATAGATACGCAGTATTTT. Translating gives CSVGIDTQYF.

This clonotype was found a few times. The V gene is TRBV15, the J gene TRBJ2-3; no clear D gene. The CDR3 is 11 residues long. Trimming pared 5 bases from V and 8 bases from J, leaving 8 bases between. The germline V gene has CDR1 LNHNV and CDR2 YYDKDF (reference sequence). CDR3 protein: CATSESITQYF. The DNA of the CDR3 is TGTGCCACCAGCGAATCGATTACGCAGTATTTT.

This clonotype turned up a few times. The chain's CDR3 is CASSSYGLGAYGYTF. CDR3 DNA: TGTGCCAGCAGTAGCTACGGTCTGGGCGCCTATGGCTACACCTTC. The chain is built from TRBV6-5 and TRBJ1-2; D is ambiguous. CDR1 is MNHEY, CDR2 SVGAGI, per germline. V lost 5 bases and J lost 4, with 17 bases in between. The CDR3 is 15 amino acids.

The chain links TRBV4-3 to TRBJ1-2; D remains unclear. Between the trimmed V and J ends, which lost 0 bases and 4 bases, there was a span of 9 bases. Per the germline V gene, CDR1 is LGHNA and CDR2 is YSLEER. CDR3 size: 14 residues. The CDR3 spells CASSQDRWVYGYTF. For the CDR3, the DNA is TGCGCCAGCAGCCAAGATAGATGGGTCTATGGCTACACCTTC.

There are a few counts of this clonotype. This rearrangement joins TRBV20-1 to TRBJ2-1; D possibly corresponds to TRBD2 (6 bases). Germline CDR1 DFQATT, CDR2 SNEGSKA (reference sequence). This CDR3 is built from 13 residues. V was trimmed by 5 bases and J by 10 bases, leaving 18 bases between them. The CDR3 is CSAGTPGLPEQFF. As DNA, the CDR3 is TGCAGTGCTGGAACACCGGGACTTCCGGAGCAGTTCTTC.

This chain uses TRBV7-2 with TRBJ2-3; D is unclear. Germline CDR1 reads SGHTA; CDR2 reads FQGNSA. The CDR3 length is 14 residues. Between the trimmed V and J ends, which lost 1 base and 2 bases, there was a span of 7 bases. CDR3 DNA: TGTGCCAGCAGCTTAGGGATTGACACAGATACGCAGTATTTT. This encodes CASSLGIDTDTQYF.

A remark on this clonotype: The germline gene is not matched at one end of the junction; a read error may be the cause. J is TRBJ1-5 and V is TRBV12-3 or TRBV12-4, with D possibly matching TRBD1 (6 bases). CDR3 length: 16 residues. This chain's CDR3 is CASSPDLGEGVQPPHF. DNA of the CDR3: TGTGCCAGCAGTCCCGACTTAGGGGAGGGGGTTCAGCCCCCGCATTTT.

The chain employs TRBV20-1 and TRBJ2-7, with 11 bases that match TRBD2. Germline assignment: CDR1 DFQATT and CDR2 SNEGSKA (reference sequence). The J segment lost 1 base and the V segment lost 6 bases, leaving 8 bases of the junction unmatched. This CDR3 spans 15 amino acids. The CDR3 region has the DNA TGCAGTGCCATACCACTAGCGGGAGTTTCCTACGAGCAGTACTTC. It encodes CSAIPLAGVSYEQYF.

This clonotype has more than one count but fewer than ten. The rearrangement links TRBV6-5 to TRBJ2-7; the D gene could be TRBD1 or TRBD2 (7 bases each). The CDR3 is 19 amino acids. Germline assignment: CDR1 MNHEY and CDR2 SVGAGI. The ends were cut back, 4 bases at V and 2 bases at J, with 27 bases in the middle. This CDR3 is CASSSPSRGLKRGPYEQYF. The DNA for the CDR3 is TGTGCCAGCAGTTCCCCCAGCAGGGGGTTGAAGCGGGGCCCCTACGAGCAGTACTTC.